What follows are 24 T cell receptor beta chains derived from one specimen sequenced in a study of T-cell reconstitution after alpha-beta-depleted transplantation in children. Unique molecular identifiers were used to barcode this TCRbeta library. TCRdb called the PCR reads again in MiXCR, with one record for every CDR3 protein. This repertoire shows about 600,000 distinct CDR3 sequences, 10% to 15% found once; its top ten account for 2.2%. The sequencing here drew on PBMCs, mostly from graft donor cells, taken 360 days after TCRalphabeta/CD19-depleted stem cell transplant. These receptors came from a male patient younger than 18 who had a stem cell transplant for acute myeloid leukemia, so the T cells may come from the graft donor.

This clonotype was picked up a small number of times. The rearrangement links TRBV25-1 to TRBJ2-2; tentatively, D is TRBD1 (5 bases). The germline V gene has CDR1 MGHDK and CDR2 SYGVNS. This CDR3 has 14 amino acids. Trimming took 3 bases from V and 4 from J, leaving 9 bases between them. The CDR3 DNA follows: TGTGCCAGCAGTGACCCAGGGTTCACCGGGGAGCTGTTTTTT. This encodes CASSDPGFTGELFF.

This clonotype was detected many times. The chain joins TRBV7-2 to TRBJ2-7; a weak D match, TRBD2 (5 bases). Trimming removed 1 base from V and 5 bases from J, with 12 bases in between. Germline V gene data show CDR1 as SGHTA and CDR2 as FQGNSA. The CDR3 spans 14 residues. The CDR3 nucleotides are TGTGCCAGCAGCTTAGGCGCAGCGGCCCACGAGCAGTACTTC. It codes for CASSLGAAAHEQYF.

The chain combines TRBV28 with TRBJ2-7, with D possibly being TRBD2 (5 bases). Germline V lookup: CDR1 MDHEN, CDR2 SYDVKM. The V end was cut by 7 bases, the J end by 3 bases, with 16 bases between. CDR3 length: 14 residues. The CDR3 bases are TGTGCCAGCAATACCCTAGCTCCCCGCTACGAGCAGTACTTC. Encoded protein: CASNTLAPRYEQYF.

V and J are TRBV9 and TRBJ2-5; 7 nucleotides agree with TRBD2. The trim removed 1 base at V and 5 bases at J, leaving 5 bases unmatched. The CDR3 covers 14 residues. The germline V gene has CDR1 SGDLS and CDR2 YYNGEE. In DNA, the CDR3 is TGTGCCAGCAGCGTACGCGGGAGCAGTGAGACCCAGTACTTC. It is translated as CASSVRGSSETQYF.

There are many counts of this clonotype. V is TRBV5-1 and J is TRBJ2-7; 9 bases align to TRBD2. The CDR3 has 14 residues. Germline V gene lookup returns CDR1 SGHRS and CDR2 YFSETQ. Losses at the gene ends were 4 bases for V and 3 bases for J; bases not matched to a gene: 5. CDR3 bases: TGCGCCAGCAGCAATAGCGGGAGAAGCTACGAGCAGTACTTC. This gives the protein CASSNSGRSYEQYF.

This clonotype has more than one count but fewer than ten. The rearrangement uses TRBV6-1 and TRBJ1-6; weak D call: TRBD1 (6 bases). CDR3 length equals 16 residues. Germline CDR1 and CDR2: MNHNS and SASEGT. With 2 bases removed from V and 4 bases from J, the gap between germline ends came to 12 bases. In DNA form, the CDR3 reads TGTGCCAGCAGTGAACGGGCAGGGGTTTATAATTCACCCCTCCACTTT. It specifies CASSERAGVYNSPLHF.

This clonotype was picked up a small number of times. The J gene is TRBJ1-5, the V gene TRBV20-1, with 7 bases that match TRBD1. This CDR3 has 13 residues. The germline V gene has CDR1 DFQATT and CDR2 SNEGSKA (reference sequence). Losses at the gene ends were 5 bases for V and 6 bases for J; bases not matched to a gene: 7. Written as DNA, the CDR3 is TGCAGTGCTGACAGGGTGGCCGGTCAGCCCCAGCATTTT. Amino acid sequence: CSADRVAGQPQHF.

The chain joins TRBV15 to TRBJ2-5; weak D call: TRBD2 (6 bases). The CDR3 sequence is 16 residues long. Germline CDR1 reads LNHNV; CDR2 reads YYDKDF (reference sequence). V gave up 3 bases and J gave up 7 bases, with 21 bases separating them. The CDR3 DNA reads as TGTGCCACCAGCAGCGTCGGGCGGGGTTACCCAGCGACCCAGTACTTC. Its protein product is CATSSVGRGYPATQYF.

The rearrangement joins TRBV29-1 to TRBJ2-1; 9 bases are shared with TRBD1. Germline V gives CDR1 SQVTM, CDR2 ANQGSEA. This CDR3 spans 13 amino acids. The junction had 4 bases not matched to a gene; V was cut back by 3 bases and J by 7 bases. This chain's CDR3 is CSVEATGGNEQFF. The DNA for the CDR3 is TGCAGCGTTGAGGCGACAGGGGGGAATGAGCAGTTCTTC.

This clonotype was observed a handful of times. A much larger clone lies one base from this, so it may be a read error. V and J are TRBV10-3 and TRBJ2-5; D unresolved. Germline CDR1 is ENHRY and CDR2 is SYGVKD. V was shortened by 6 bases and J by 0 bases, with 2 bases between the two germline ends. CDR3 length equals 11 residues. This CDR3 is CAIRYQETQYF. Written as DNA, the CDR3 is TGTGCCATCAGGTACCAAGAGACCCAGTACTTC.

The chain joins TRBV20-1 to TRBJ2-7; D unclear. The CDR3 has 11 amino acids. Trimming took off 6 bases at V and 8 bases at J, with 14 bases between the two ends. Per germline, CDR1 DFQATT and CDR2 SNEGSKA (reference sequence). The CDR3 protein is CSAPNDVKQYF. The DNA for the CDR3 is TGCAGTGCCCCAAACGACGTGAAGCAGTACTTC.

This clonotype occurred many times. The chain links TRBV3-1 to TRBJ2-7; D gene ambiguous. This CDR3 spans 15 amino acids. The V end lost 4 bases, the J end lost 1 base, and 14 bases lay between the germline ends. Germline-derived CDR1 and CDR2 are LGHDT and YNNKEL (reference sequence). The CDR3 loop reads CASSPDGGGSYEQYF. CDR3 coding DNA: TGTGCCAGCAGCCCGGACGGCGGTGGGTCCTACGAGCAGTACTTC.

The V call is TRBV6-1, the J call TRBJ1-6; 9 bases line up with TRBD1. The V and J ends lost 4 bases and 0 bases, in that order; junction bases with no gene match: 7. The length of the CDR3 is 18 residues. Germline assignment: CDR1 MNHNS and CDR2 SASEGT. CDR3 DNA: TGTGCCAGCAGTGGAGGGACAGGGCCCAGCTCCTATAATTCACCCCTCCACTTT. Translated, it gives CASSGGTGPSSYNSPLHF.

In this sample, this clonotype turned up a few times. The genes are TRBV21-1 and TRBJ2-7. TRBV21-1 is recorded as a pseudogene. There are 11 residues in the CDR3. The DNA for the CDR3 is TGTGCCACCTTCAGCCCCTACGAGCAGTACTTC. Residues: CATFSPYEQYF.

This clonotype is classed as medium-sized. The rearrangement joins TRBV24-1 to TRBJ2-3; TRBD2 matches 14 bases. J lost 6 bases, V lost 6 bases, and 13 bases had no gene match. CDR3 length equals 18 residues. Germline lookup yields CDR1 KGHDR and CDR2 SFDVKD. DNA of the CDR3: TGTGCCACCAGTTCTCGACTAGCGGGGGGGTCACCGACGGATACGCAGTATTTT. This codes for CATSSRLAGGSPTDTQYF.

V is TRBV11-3 and J is TRBJ2-7; 10 positions match TRBD2. Trimming cost V 1 base and J 1 base; bases outside gene matches: 10. The CDR3 spans 18 residues. The germline V gene has CDR1 SGHNT and CDR2 YENEEA. The CDR3 DNA follows: TGTGCCAGCAGCTTAGGAGTGCGGACTAGCGGTTTTTCCTACGAGCAGTACTTC. Protein: CASSLGVRTSGFSYEQYF.

This clonotype was found a few times. This rearrangement joins TRBV5-6 to TRBJ2-7; possibly TRBD2 for D (6 bases). CDR1 is SGHDT and CDR2 is YYEEEE in the germline V gene. The CDR3 is 14 amino acids. V lost 2 bases and J lost 1, with 10 bases in between. CDR3 nucleotides: TGTGCCAGCAGCTTTGGGACTCCGTCCTACGAGCAGTACTTC. Translating gives CASSFGTPSYEQYF.

This clonotype was counted between two and nine times. The V gene is TRBV27, the J gene TRBJ2-5; TRBD2 aligns across 7 bases. There are 16 residues in the CDR3. V shed 10 bases and J 5 bases; nucleotides not matched to a gene: 19. Germline CDR1 is MNHEY and CDR2 is SMNVEV (reference sequence). The CDR3 region has the DNA TGTGCCACCTCTTACTCAGGACTAGGGCCCCCGGAGACCCAGTACTTC. Translation: CATSYSGLGPPETQYF.

In its sample, this clonotype was seen a few times. The chain recombines TRBV4-2 with TRBJ2-1; TRBD2 matches at 12 bases. The CDR3 totals 19 residues. The germline V gene encodes CDR1 LGHNA and CDR2 YNFKEQ. Trimming took 0 bases from V and 7 from J; bases not matched to a gene: 13. This chain's CDR3 is CASSQDGQTSGRAGNEQFF. The CDR3 DNA sequence: TGTGCCAGCAGCCAAGATGGGCAGACTAGCGGGAGAGCCGGTAATGAGCAGTTCTTC.

V usage is TRBV14 and J usage is TRBJ2-7; no clear D. The germline CDR1 and CDR2 sequences are SGHDN and FVKESK. The CDR3 covers 11 residues. The V end was cut by 1 base, the J end by 11 bases, with 9 bases between. The CDR3 spells CASSQAQTKYF. For the CDR3, the DNA is TGTGCCAGCAGCCAAGCCCAAACTAAGTACTTC.

This clonotype has just a few counts. The chain combines TRBV12-3 or TRBV12-4 with TRBJ2-5; D ambiguous. The CDR3 has 12 amino acids. V shed 4 bases and J shed 5 bases, with 8 bases lying between them. Here the CDR3 reads CASSSVLETQYF. Here the CDR3 DNA reads TGTGCCAGCAGTTCAGTTTTGGAGACCCAGTACTTC.

This clonotype has only a few counts. The rearrangement joins TRBV5-1 to TRBJ2-1, with TRBD2 matching 7 bases. Losses at the gene ends were 2 bases for V and 6 bases for J; bases not matched to a gene: 5. The V gene's germline CDR1 is SGHRS and CDR2 YFSETQ. This CDR3 spans 14 amino acids. The CDR3 DNA sequence: TGCGCCAGCAGCTTTTCCGGGACTACCAATGAGCAGTTCTTC. It yields the protein CASSFSGTTNEQFF.

This clonotype has more than one count but fewer than ten. CDR3 sequence (DNA): TGCAGTGCTAGTCGGTTCTATAGGGGTCTCAGGAATGAGCAGTTCTTC. Translation gives CSASRFYRGLRNEQFF. The rearrangement links TRBV20-1 to TRBJ2-1; D might be TRBD1 (5 bases). The V end was cut by 3 bases, the J end by 7 bases, with 22 bases between. CDR1 is DFQATT and CDR2 is SNEGSKA in the germline V gene (reference sequence). The CDR3 has 16 amino acids.

In its sample, this clonotype was seen many times. The chain employs TRBV7-3 and TRBJ2-4; maybe TRBD1 (7 bases). Germline V gives CDR1 SGHTA, CDR2 FQGTGA. V lost 4 bases and J lost 8, with 15 bases in between. The CDR3 runs to 14 residues. CDR3: CASSSVGGGDIQYF. The CDR3 nucleotides read TGTGCCAGCAGCTCGGTAGGGGGCGGGGACATTCAGTACTTC.